This entry describes one TCR beta chain. The antigen remains undetermined. The sample is drawn from a study of OX40 agonist ivuxolimab in advanced cancers. Study at large: Ivuxolimab, an agonist antibody against OX40 (CD134), was given to patients. Cancers in dose escalation were hepatocellular, melanoma, renal cell and head and neck.

Whole-study results and caveats: Among the lowest peripheral clonal expansion occurred in 0.1-3.0 mg/kg partial responders. Clones of CD4+ and CD8+ blood T cells grew by week 6 at doses of 0.1 to 3.0 mg/kg.

Germline values: CDR1 SQVTM, CDR2 ANQGSEA. V lost 4 bases to trimming and J lost 7 bases; unmatched junction nucleotides: 9. The CDR3 covers 14 residues. Sequencing used immunoSEQ multiplex PCR; TCRdb keeps in-frame clones, though not all of them. This repertoire shows about 25,000 clones, roughly 85% found once; its top ten account for less than 50%. The TCR comes from an adult with an advanced solid tumor such as melanoma, head and neck, liver or kidney cancer. The chain recombines TRBV29-1 with TRBJ2-1; TRBD1 matches at 8 bases. Sequenced here: CD4+ or CD8+ T cells sorted from blood, sampled in a trial of the OX40 agonist ivuxolimab. The CDR3 reads CSVAGGASLNEQFF. The CDR3 bases are TGCAGCGTTGCAGGGGGCGCGTCTTTAAATGAGCAGTTCTTC.